Presented here are 9 T cell receptor beta chains from one specimen sequenced in a study of CD8 T cells in ankylosing spondylitis. TCRdb re-called the 5' RACE reads with MiXCR, one entry per CDR3 protein. The sample carries 200,000 to 300,000 distinct CDR3 sequences, over 8.5% recorded once. Sequenced material: blood, either unsorted or a sorted T cell fraction (not recorded which). These receptors were collected from a male donor with ankylosing spondylitis or in good health (not recorded which).

This clonotype came up many times. V and J are TRBV5-6 and TRBJ1-6, with TRBD1 identical over 8 bases. The CDR3 is 14 amino acids. Per the germline V gene, CDR1 is SGHDT and CDR2 is YYEEEE. The J segment lost 6 bases and the V segment lost 4 bases, leaving 3 bases of the junction unmatched. CDR3 protein: CASSRDRTNSPLHF. CDR3 bases: TGTGCCAGCAGCAGGGACAGGACTAATTCACCCCTCCACTTT. The complete variable domain, with remaining parts taken from reference TRBV5-6 and TRBJ1-6, reads DAGVTQSPTHLIKTRGQQVTLRCSPKSGHDTVSWYQQALGQGPQFIFQYYEEEERQRGNFPDRFSGHQFPNYSSELNVNALLLGDSALYLCASSRDRTNSPLHFGNGTRLTVT.

The rearrangement joins TRBV7-3 to TRBJ2-3; D tentatively reads TRBD1 or TRBD2 (5 bases each). Germline CDR1 and CDR2: SGHTA and FQGTGA. CDR3 size: 15 residues. V dropped 5 bases and J dropped 3 bases, with 15 bases sitting between them. The CDR3 DNA reads as TGTGCCAGCAGCCCCTATGGGGGTGGGACAGATACGCAGTATTTT. This sequence encodes CASSPYGGGTDTQYF. The full variable domain, in which reference TRBV7-3 and TRBJ2-3 provide the parts outside the CDR3, is GAGVSQTPSNKVTEKGKYVELRCDPISGHTALYWYRQSLGQGPEFLIYFQGTGAADDSGLPNDRFFAVRPEGSVSTLKIQRTERGDSAVYLCASSPYGGGTDTQYFGPGTRLTVL.

In its sample, this clonotype was seen many times. The CDR3: CSARANSYNEQFF. CDR3 sequence (DNA): TGCAGTGCTAGAGCCAACTCCTACAATGAGCAGTTCTTC. The chain couples TRBV20-1 to TRBJ2-1; D unresolved. The CDR3 has 13 amino acids. Between the trimmed V and J ends, which lost 1 base and 0 bases, there was a span of 4 bases. Germline V CDR1 and CDR2: DFQATT, SNEGSKA (reference sequence).

V and J are TRBV6-2 or TRBV6-3 and TRBJ1-1, with TRBD1 matching over 8 bases. CDR1 and CDR2 (germline): MNHEY, SVGEGT. Germline trimming cut 0 bases from V and 5 bases from J; bases unmatched to any gene: 11. This CDR3 has 17 amino acids. CDR3 in DNA: TGTGCCAGCAGTTACTCGACAGGGGCGGAAGGGAATACTGAAGCTTTCTTT. Translating it yields CASSYSTGAEGNTEAFF.

The sample holds many counts of this clonotype. V is TRBV5-6 and J is TRBJ1-5; 9 positions agree with TRBD1. The germline CDR1 and CDR2 sequences are SGHDT and YYEEEE. The CDR3 is 14 residues long. J was trimmed by 5 bases and V by 4 bases; bases with no gene match: 4. The CDR3 sequence: CASSRGTGYQPQHF. The CDR3 coding sequence is TGTGCCAGCAGCCGCGGGACAGGGTATCAGCCCCAGCATTTT.

This clonotype was seen a few times. The chain couples TRBV7-9 to TRBJ2-1, with D unclear. V was shortened by 1 base and J by 8 bases, with 9 bases between the two germline ends. This CDR3 has 13 amino acids. The germline V gene encodes CDR1 SEHNR and CDR2 FQNEAQ (reference sequence). The CDR3 loop reads CASSLVVSDEQFF. The DNA for the CDR3 is TGTGCCAGCAGCTTAGTAGTCAGCGATGAGCAGTTCTTC.

This clonotype was observed at least ten times. J is TRBJ1-1 and V is TRBV6-5; no clear D gene. Looked up from germline, CDR1 is MNHEY and CDR2 is SVGAGI. The V end was cut by 2 bases, the J end by 4 bases, with 14 bases between. CDR3 size: 15 residues. The CDR3 region has the DNA TGTGCCAGCAGTTACCAAGGGAGCTCCATCACTGAAGCTTTCTTT. Its protein product is CASSYQGSSITEAFF.

This clonotype occurred many times. This chain uses TRBV27 with TRBJ2-1, with TRBD2 matching 12 bases. Germline trimming cut 6 bases from V and 9 bases from J; bases unmatched to any gene: 6. This CDR3 is 14 amino acids long. Germline CDR1 MNHEY, CDR2 SMNVEV (reference sequence). DNA of the CDR3: TGTGCCAGCAGGCGACTAGCGGGAGAGGGTGAGCAGTTCTTC. Its protein product is CASRRLAGEGEQFF.

In this sample, this clonotype turned up many times. The V call is TRBV7-2, the J call TRBJ2-7; no clear D gene. Per germline, CDR1 SGHTA and CDR2 FQGNSA. Trimming cost V 1 base and J 2 bases, with 6 bases left between them. The CDR3 length is 13 residues. CDR3 DNA: TGTGCCAGCAGCTTAGATTTGACCTACGAGCAGTACTTC. It encodes CASSLDLTYEQYF.